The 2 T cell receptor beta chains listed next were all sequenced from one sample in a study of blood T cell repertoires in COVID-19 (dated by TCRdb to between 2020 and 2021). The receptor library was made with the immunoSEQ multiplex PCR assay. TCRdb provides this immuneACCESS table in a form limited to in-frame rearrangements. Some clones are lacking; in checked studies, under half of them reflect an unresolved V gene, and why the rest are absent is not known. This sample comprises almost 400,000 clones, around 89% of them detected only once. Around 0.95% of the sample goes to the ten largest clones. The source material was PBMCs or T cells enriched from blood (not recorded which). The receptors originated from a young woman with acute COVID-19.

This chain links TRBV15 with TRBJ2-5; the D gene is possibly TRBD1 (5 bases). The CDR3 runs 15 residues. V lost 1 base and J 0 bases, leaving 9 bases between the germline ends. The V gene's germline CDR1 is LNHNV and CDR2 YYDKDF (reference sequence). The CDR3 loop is CATSRGQQDQETQYF. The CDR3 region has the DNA TGTGCCACCAGCAGAGGCCAACAGGACCAAGAGACCCAGTACTTC. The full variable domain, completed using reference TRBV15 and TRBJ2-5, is DAMVIQNPRYQVTQFGKPVTLSCSQTLNHNVMYWYQQKSSQAPKLLFHYYDKDFNNEADTPDNFQSRRPNTSFCFLDIRSPGLGDTAMYLCATSRGQQDQETQYFGPGTRLLVL.

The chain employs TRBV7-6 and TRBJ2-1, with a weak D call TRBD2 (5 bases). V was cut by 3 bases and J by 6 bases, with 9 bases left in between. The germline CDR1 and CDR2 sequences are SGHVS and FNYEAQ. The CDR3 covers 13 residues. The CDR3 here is CASSLGSRNEQFF. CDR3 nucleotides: TGTGCCAGCAGCTTGGGGAGCCGCAATGAGCAGTTCTTC. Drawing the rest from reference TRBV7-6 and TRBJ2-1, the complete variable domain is GAGVSQSPRYKVTKRGQDVALRCDPISGHVSLYWYRQALGQGPEFLTYFNYEAQQDKSGLPNDRFSAERPEGSISTLTIQRTEQRDSAMYRCASSLGSRNEQFFGPGTRLTVL.